This record concerns one T cell receptor beta chain sequence. At one end the junction does not follow the germline gene, possibly because of a read error. TCR beta CDR3 amplification used RNA transcripts. The library came from an HTBI-primed first-round RT-PCR and a second-round multiplex PCR. TCRdb re-called the multiplex PCR reads through MiXCR, storing one row per CDR3 protein. The sample contains about 550,000 distinct CDR3 sequences, under 40% of which appear only once. There are 10 residues in the CDR3. Germline CDR1 SQVTM, CDR2 ANQGSEA. The data were obtained in a study of Graves' ophthalmopathy and Graves' hyperthyroidism.

The origin of this receptor is an adult man with Graves' hyperthyroidism. The chain joins TRBV29-1 to TRBJ1-2; TRBD1 is a possible D gene (6 bases). Sequencing used peripheral blood or thyroid tissue (not recorded which). The CDR3 region is CSLEGDGYTF. For the CDR3, the DNA is TGCAGCCTTGAGGGGGATGGCTACACCTTC.